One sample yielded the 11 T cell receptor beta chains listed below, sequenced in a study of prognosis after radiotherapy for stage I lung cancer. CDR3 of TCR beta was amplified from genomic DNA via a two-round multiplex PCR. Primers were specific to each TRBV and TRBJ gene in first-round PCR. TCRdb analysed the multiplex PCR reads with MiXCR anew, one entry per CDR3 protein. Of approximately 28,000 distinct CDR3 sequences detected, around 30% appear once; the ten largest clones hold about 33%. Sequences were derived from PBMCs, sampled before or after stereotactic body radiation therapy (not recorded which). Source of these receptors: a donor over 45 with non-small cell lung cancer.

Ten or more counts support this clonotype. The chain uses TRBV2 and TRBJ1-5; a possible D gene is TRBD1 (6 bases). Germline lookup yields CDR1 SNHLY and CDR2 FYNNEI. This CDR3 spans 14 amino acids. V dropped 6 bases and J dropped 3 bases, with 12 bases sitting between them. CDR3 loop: CASSVGAVNQPQHF. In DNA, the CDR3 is TGTGCCAGCAGCGTGGGGGCAGTCAATCAGCCCCAGCATTTT.

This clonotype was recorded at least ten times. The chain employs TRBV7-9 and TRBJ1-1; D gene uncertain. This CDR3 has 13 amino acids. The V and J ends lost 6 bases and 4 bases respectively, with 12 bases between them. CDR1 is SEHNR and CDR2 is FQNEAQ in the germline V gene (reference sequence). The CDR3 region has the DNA TGTGCCAGCAGTCCTATCACGGGCACTGAAGCTTTCTTT. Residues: CASSPITGTEAFF. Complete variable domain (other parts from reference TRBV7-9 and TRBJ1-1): DTGVSQNPRHKITKRGQNVTFRCDPISEHNRLYWYRQTLGQGPEFLTYFQNEAQLEKSRLLSDRFSAERPKGSFSTLEIQRTEQGDSAMYLCASSPITGTEAFFGQGTRLTVV.

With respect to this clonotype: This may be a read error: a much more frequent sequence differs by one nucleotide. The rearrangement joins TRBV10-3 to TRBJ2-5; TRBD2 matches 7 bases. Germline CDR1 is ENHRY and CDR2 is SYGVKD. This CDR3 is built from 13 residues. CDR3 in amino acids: CSIRAGVGETQYF. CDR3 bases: TGTTCCATCAGGGCGGGGGTTGGGGAGACCCAGTACTTC.

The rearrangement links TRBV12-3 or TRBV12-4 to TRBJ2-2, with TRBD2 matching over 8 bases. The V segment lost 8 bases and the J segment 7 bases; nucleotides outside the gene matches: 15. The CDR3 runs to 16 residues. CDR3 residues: CASGFRSGGAYGELFF. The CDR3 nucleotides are TGTGCCAGCGGGTTCAGGAGCGGGGGTGCTTACGGGGAGCTGTTTTTT.

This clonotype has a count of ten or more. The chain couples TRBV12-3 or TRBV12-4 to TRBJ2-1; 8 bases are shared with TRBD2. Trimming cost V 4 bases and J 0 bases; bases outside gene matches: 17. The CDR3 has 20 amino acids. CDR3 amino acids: CASSSPGLGGGLLSYNEQFF. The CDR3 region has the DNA TGTGCCAGCAGTTCCCCGGGGTTAGGCGGGGGGCTTCTCTCCTACAATGAGCAGTTCTTC.

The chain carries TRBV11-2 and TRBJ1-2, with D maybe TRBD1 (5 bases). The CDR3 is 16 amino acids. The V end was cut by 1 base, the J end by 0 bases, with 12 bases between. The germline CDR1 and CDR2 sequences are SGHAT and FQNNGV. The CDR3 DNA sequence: TGTGCCAGCAGCTTAGGCCTAGGGGCATCTAACTATGGCTACACCTTC. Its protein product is CASSLGLGASNYGYTF.

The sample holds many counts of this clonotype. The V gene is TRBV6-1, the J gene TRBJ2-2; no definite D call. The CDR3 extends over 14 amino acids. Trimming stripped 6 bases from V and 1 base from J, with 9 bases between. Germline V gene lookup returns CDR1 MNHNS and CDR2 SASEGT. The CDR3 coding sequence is TGTGCCAGCAGACTCGACATGAACACCGGGGAGCTGTTTTTT. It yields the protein CASRLDMNTGELFF.

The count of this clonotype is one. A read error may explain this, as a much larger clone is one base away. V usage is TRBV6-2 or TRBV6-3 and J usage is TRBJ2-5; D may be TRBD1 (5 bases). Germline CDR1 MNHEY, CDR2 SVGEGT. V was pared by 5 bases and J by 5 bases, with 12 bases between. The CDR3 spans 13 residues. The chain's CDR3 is CASSERGFETQYF. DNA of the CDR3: TGTGCCAGCAGTGAAAGGGGATTTGAGACCCAGTACTTC.

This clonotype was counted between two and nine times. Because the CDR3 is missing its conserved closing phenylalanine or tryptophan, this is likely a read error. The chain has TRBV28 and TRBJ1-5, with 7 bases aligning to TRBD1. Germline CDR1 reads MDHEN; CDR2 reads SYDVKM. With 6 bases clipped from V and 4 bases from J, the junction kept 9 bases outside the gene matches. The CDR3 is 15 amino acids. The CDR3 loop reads CASSPSRDRNQPQHS. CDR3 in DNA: TGTGCCAGCAGCCCGAGCAGGGACAGAAATCAGCCCCAGCATTCT.

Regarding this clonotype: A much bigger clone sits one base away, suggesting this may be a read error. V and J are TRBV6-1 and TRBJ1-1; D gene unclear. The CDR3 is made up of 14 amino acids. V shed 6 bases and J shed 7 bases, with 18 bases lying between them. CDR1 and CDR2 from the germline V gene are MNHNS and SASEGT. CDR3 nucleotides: TGTGCCAGCAGCGCCCCGAACATGGGAAGTGAAGCTTTCTTT. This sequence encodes CASSAPNMGSEAFF.

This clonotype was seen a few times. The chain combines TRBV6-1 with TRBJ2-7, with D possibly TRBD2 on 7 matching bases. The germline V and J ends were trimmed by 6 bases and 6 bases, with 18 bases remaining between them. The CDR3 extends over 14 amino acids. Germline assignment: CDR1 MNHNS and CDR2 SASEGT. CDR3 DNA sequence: TGTGCCAGCAGCCTCAGGGGAGGGTTGGGCGAGCAGTACTTC. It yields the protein CASSLRGGLGEQYF.